The source of this T cell receptor (beta chain) is a study of tumor-infiltrating lymphocytes in localized non-small cell lung cancer. The ends were cut back, 1 base at V and 7 bases at J, with 14 bases in the middle. The CDR3 totals 15 residues. CDR1 and CDR2 from the germline V gene are SGDLS and YYNGEE. The method was immunoSEQ multiplex PCR; TCRdb's version includes in-frame clones alone and lacks a portion of them. The table lists over 10,000 clones, 66% of them singletons, with 7% to 8% in the top ten. This sequence originates from a human donor with non-small cell lung cancer. The sequencing sample was made of lung tumor tissue. This rearrangement joins TRBV9 to TRBJ2-2; D perhaps matches TRBD2 (6 bases). CDR3 sequence: CASSVRGGGYGELFF. The CDR3 bases are TGTGCCAGCAGCGTAAGGGGAGGAGGATACGGGGAGCTGTTTTTT.